The 9 T cell receptor beta chains below were found in one sample sequenced in a study of chemoradiotherapy in HPV16-positive cancers. The table came from immunoSEQ multiplex PCR; TCRdb's copy has only in-frame clones and leaves some out. The sample includes around 7,200 clones, around 77% of them seen just once. The specimen was taken from a patient who underwent chemoradiotherapy. These receptors all come from a human donor with HPV-associated anogenital cancer.

The chain carries TRBV7-3 and TRBJ1-2; D is possibly TRBD1 (6 bases). Trimming took off 1 base at V and 4 bases at J, with 13 bases between the two ends. This CDR3 region has 15 residues. Germline assignment: CDR1 SGHTA and CDR2 FQGTGA. The DNA for the CDR3 is TGTGCCAGCAGCTTAAATCCGGGGGCGGTCTATGGCTACACCTTC. It yields the protein CASSLNPGAVYGYTF.

The chain couples TRBV9 to TRBJ2-5, with 9 bases that match TRBD2. The junction had 14 bases not matched to a gene; V was cut back by 0 bases and J by 5 bases. This CDR3 is built from 18 residues. Germline V lookup: CDR1 SGDLS, CDR2 YYNGEE. The CDR3 here is CASSVDSGGPVGMETQYF. The CDR3 region has the DNA TGTGCCAGCAGCGTAGATAGCGGGGGCCCCGTAGGGATGGAGACCCAGTACTTC.

This clone was found a few times. The V gene is TRBV18, the J gene TRBJ1-5; D might be TRBD1 (6 bases). Per germline, CDR1 KGHSH and CDR2 LQKENI. V shed 6 bases and J shed 7 bases, with 16 bases lying between them. The length of the CDR3 is 14 residues. The CDR3 region is CASSPQQGGQPQHF. CDR3 sequence (DNA): TGTGCCAGCTCTCCTCAACAGGGAGGCCAGCCCCAGCATTTT.

V gene TRBV9 combines with J gene TRBJ2-1; the match to TRBD2 covers 11 bases. Germline V lookup: CDR1 SGDLS, CDR2 YYNGEE. This CDR3 has 15 residues. The V gene end was trimmed by 4 bases and the J gene end by 3 bases; junction bases not matched to a gene: 3. The CDR3 region is CASSPGLAVYNEQFF. DNA of the CDR3: TGTGCCAGCAGCCCGGGACTAGCGGTCTACAATGAGCAGTTCTTC.

This chain connects TRBV27 to TRBJ2-1; the match to TRBD2 covers 8 bases. This CDR3 is built from 19 residues. J lost 0 bases, V lost 5 bases, and 15 bases had no gene match. CDR1 is MNHEY, CDR2 SMNVEV, per germline (reference sequence). CDR3: CASSPRIAGSSSSYNEQFF. In DNA, the CDR3 is TGTGCCAGCAGTCCCCGTATAGCGGGGTCTTCGAGCTCCTACAATGAGCAGTTCTTC.

The chain couples TRBV14 to TRBJ1-6, with 8 bases lining up with TRBD1. The germline gives CDR1 SGHDN, CDR2 FVKESK. The CDR3 is 14 amino acids. Germline trimming cut 3 bases from V and 7 bases from J; bases unmatched to any gene: 2. CDR3 bases: TGTGCCAGCAGCCATAGACAGGGGAATTCACCCCTCCACTTT. Its protein product is CASSHRQGNSPLHF.

The genes are TRBV19 and TRBJ2-2; unclear D gene. The CDR3 is made up of 12 amino acids. From germline, CDR1 is LNHDA and CDR2 SQIVND (reference sequence). V was shortened by 7 bases and J by 1 base, with 4 bases between the two germline ends. CDR3 nucleotides: TGTGCCAGTAAGGGGAACACCGGGGAGCTGTTTTTT. Protein product: CASKGNTGELFF.

The genes are TRBV5-4 and TRBJ1-1; D not resolved. The CDR3 totals 16 residues. With 0 bases removed from V and 3 bases from J, the gap between germline ends came to 15 bases. Germline CDR1 reads SGHNT; CDR2 reads YYREEE (reference sequence). In DNA form, the CDR3 reads TGTGCCAGCAGCTTGGATGCGGTCGTTTGGTACACTGAAGCTTTCTTT. Translated, it gives CASSLDAVVWYTEAFF. Supplemented by reference TRBV5-4 and TRBJ1-1, the full variable domain reads ETGVTQSPTHLIKTRGQQVTLRCSSQSGHNTVSWYQQALGQGPQFIFQYYREEENGRGNFPPRFSGLQFPNYSSELNVNALELDDSALYLCASSLDAVVWYTEAFFGQGTRLTVV.

The V and J genes are TRBV5-4 and TRBJ1-2; tentatively, D is TRBD1 (5 bases). V shed 1 base and J shed 5 bases, with 12 bases lying between them. Germline CDR1 SGHNT, CDR2 YYREEE (reference sequence). CDR3 length equals 14 residues. The CDR3 DNA sequence: TGTGCCAGCAGCTTGTATCAGGGAAGGTATGGCTACACCTTC. This translates into CASSLYQGRYGYTF.